This T cell receptor beta chain was found in a study of T-cell reconstitution after alpha-beta-depleted transplantation in children. Findings and limits, study-wide: Diversity and T-cell counts at one year after transplant derived mostly from new T cells. Recipient T cells and thymic progenitors that survived were the source of the high TCRbeta diversity seen at day 60 in some patients. Roughly two months post-transplant, alpha-beta T cells reportedly originated from several hundred graft clones that had expanded.

Trimming removed 2 bases from V and 5 bases from J; junction bases left unmatched: 6. In germline, CDR1 is SGHAT, CDR2 FQNNGV. This CDR3 region has 15 residues. Unique molecular identifiers tagged the TCRbeta library. TCRdb reanalysed the PCR reads using MiXCR and keeps one entry per CDR3 protein. The table lists around 190,000 distinct CDR3 sequences, around 7% of them singletons. This clonotype was seen at least ten times. Its antigen is unknown. The chain links TRBV11-2 to TRBJ2-5, with 9 nucleotides matching TRBD1. The receptor comes from a boy aged 2-15 years with acute lymphoblastic leukemia, due to receive a stem cell transplant. This specimen consisted of PBMCs, obtained before TCRalphabeta/CD19-depleted stem cell transplant. The CDR3 nucleotides read TGTGCCAGCAGCTTAAATGCAGGACAGGGGGAGACCCAGTACTTC. It codes for CASSLNAGQGETQYF.